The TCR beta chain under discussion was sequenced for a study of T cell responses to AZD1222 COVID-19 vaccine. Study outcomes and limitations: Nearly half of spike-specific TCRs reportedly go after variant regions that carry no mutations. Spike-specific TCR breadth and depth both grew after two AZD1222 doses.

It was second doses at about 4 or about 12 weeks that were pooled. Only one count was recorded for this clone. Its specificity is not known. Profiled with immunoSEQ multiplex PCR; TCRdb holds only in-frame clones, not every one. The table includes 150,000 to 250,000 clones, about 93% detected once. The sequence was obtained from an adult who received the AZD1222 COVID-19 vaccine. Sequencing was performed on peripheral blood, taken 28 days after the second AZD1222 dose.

The CDR3 here is CASAAHLRYGYTF. Written as DNA, the CDR3 is TGTGCCAGCGCGGCGCATCTCCGGTATGGCTACACCTTC. The genes are TRBV12-3 or TRBV12-4 and TRBJ1-2; no clear D gene. The V end lost 8 bases, the J end lost 5 bases, and 15 bases lay between the germline ends. The CDR3 has 13 amino acids.